This TCR beta chain was captured by sequencing in a study of T cell repertoires in cytomegalovirus infection. A word on this clonotype: Its antigen is not known.

CDR1 is DFQATT, CDR2 SNEGSKA, per germline (reference sequence). V lost 3 bases to trimming and J lost 0 bases; unmatched junction nucleotides: 4. The CDR3 runs 14 residues. Using its own MiXCR run on the reads, TCRdb lists one record per CDR3 protein. The sample contains about 830,000 distinct CDR3 sequences, about 31% of which appear only once. The sequence derives from a human donor in good health (CMV status not recorded). Some clones in this sample may be carry-over from other donors' samples. The V and J genes are TRBV20-1 and TRBJ1-1; TRBD1 agrees at 7 bases. The sample here was cultured CD8+ T cells from PBMCs, taken from culture after CMV antigen stimulation. The CDR3 is CSARGTEMNTEAFF. In nucleotides, the CDR3 is TGCAGTGCTAGGGGGACAGAGATGAACACTGAAGCTTTCTTT.